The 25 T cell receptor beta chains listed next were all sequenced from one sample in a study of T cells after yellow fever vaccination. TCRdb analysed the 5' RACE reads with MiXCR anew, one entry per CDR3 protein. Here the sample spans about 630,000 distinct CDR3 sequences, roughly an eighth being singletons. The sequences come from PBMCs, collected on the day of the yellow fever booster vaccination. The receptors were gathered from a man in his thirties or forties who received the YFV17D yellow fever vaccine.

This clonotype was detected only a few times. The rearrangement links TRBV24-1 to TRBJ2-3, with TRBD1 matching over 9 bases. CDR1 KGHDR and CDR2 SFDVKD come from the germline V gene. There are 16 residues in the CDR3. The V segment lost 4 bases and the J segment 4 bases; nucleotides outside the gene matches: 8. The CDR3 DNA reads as TGTGCCACCAGTGAGGCACCGGGACAGGGCCCAGATACGCAGTATTTT. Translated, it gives CATSEAPGQGPDTQYF.

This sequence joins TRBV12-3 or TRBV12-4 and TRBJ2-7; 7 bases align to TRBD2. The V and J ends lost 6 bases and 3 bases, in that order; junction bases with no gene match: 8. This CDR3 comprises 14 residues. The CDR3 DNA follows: TGTGCCAGCAGCTTTAGCGGGTCCTTCTACGAGCAGTACTTC. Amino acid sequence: CASSFSGSFYEQYF.

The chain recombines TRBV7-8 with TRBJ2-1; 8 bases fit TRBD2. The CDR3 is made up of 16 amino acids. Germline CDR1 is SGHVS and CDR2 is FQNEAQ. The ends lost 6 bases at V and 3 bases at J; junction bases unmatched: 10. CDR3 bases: TGTGCCAGCAGTTCGTTTAGCGGGAATATCTACAATGAGCAGTTCTTC. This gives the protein CASSSFSGNIYNEQFF.

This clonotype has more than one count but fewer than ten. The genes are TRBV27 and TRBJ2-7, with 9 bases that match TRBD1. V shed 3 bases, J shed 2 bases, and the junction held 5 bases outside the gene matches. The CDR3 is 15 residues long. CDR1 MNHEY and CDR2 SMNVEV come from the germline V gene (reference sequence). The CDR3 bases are TGTGCCAGCAGTTTTCGCGGGACAGGGACCTACGAGCAGTACTTC. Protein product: CASSFRGTGTYEQYF.

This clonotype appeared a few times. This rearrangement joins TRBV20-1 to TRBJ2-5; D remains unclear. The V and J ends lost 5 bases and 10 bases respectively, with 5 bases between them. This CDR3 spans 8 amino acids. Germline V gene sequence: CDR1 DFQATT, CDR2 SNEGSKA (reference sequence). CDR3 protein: CSAADQYF. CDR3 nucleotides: TGCAGTGCTGCAGACCAGTACTTC.

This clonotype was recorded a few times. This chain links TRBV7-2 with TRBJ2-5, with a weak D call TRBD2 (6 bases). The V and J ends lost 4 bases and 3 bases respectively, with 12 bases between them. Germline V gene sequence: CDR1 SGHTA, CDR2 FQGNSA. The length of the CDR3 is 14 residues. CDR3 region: CASSSQWGEETQYF. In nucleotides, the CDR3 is TGTGCCAGCAGCTCCCAGTGGGGGGAAGAGACCCAGTACTTC. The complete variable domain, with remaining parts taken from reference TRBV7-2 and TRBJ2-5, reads GAGVSQSPSNKVTEKGKDVELRCDPISGHTALYWYRQSLGQGLEFLIYFQGNSAPDKSGLPSDRFSAERTGGSVSTLTIQRTQQEDSAVYLCASSSQWGEETQYFGPGTRLLVL.

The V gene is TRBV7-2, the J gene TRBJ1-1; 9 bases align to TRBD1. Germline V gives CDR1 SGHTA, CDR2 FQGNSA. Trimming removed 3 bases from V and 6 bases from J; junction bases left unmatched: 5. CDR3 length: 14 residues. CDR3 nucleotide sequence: TGTGCCAGCAGCTTCCAGGGACAGGGTTCTGAAGCTTTCTTT. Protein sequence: CASSFQGQGSEAFF.

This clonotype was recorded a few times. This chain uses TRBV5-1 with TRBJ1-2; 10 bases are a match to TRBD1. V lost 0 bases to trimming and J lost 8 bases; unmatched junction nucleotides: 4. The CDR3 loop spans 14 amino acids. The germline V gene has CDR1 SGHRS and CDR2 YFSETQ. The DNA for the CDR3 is TGCGCCAGCAGCTTGGGACAGGGGGCTTTGGGCTACACCTTC. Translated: CASSLGQGALGYTF.

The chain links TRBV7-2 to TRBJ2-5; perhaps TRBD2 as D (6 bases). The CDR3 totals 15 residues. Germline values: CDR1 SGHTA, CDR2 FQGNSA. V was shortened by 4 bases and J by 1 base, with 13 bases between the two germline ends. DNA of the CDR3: TGTGCCAGCAGCTGGACGTCGGGACTCCAAGAGACCCAGTACTTC. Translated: CASSWTSGLQETQYF. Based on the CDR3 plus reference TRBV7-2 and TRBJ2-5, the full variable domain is GAGVSQSPSNKVTEKGKDVELRCDPISGHTALYWYRQSLGQGLEFLIYFQGNSAPDKSGLPSDRFSAERTGGSVSTLTIQRTQQEDSAVYLCASSWTSGLQETQYFGPGTRLLVL.

The CDR3 DNA follows: TGCGCCAGCAGCCTTACACCCGGGACTAGTCGCGAGCAGTACTTC. Encoded protein: CASSLTPGTSREQYF. The chain employs TRBV4-3 and TRBJ2-7; 8 nucleotides align to TRBD2. Germline V gives CDR1 LGHNA, CDR2 YSLEER. The CDR3 sequence is 15 residues long. J gave up 6 bases and V 4 bases, and 11 bases lay outside the gene matches.

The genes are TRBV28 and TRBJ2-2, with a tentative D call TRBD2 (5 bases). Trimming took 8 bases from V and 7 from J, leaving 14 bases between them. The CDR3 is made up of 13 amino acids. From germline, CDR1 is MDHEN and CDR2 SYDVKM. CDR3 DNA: TGTGCCAGCGGCTTAGCGTCCCACGGGGAGCTGTTTTTT. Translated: CASGLASHGELFF.

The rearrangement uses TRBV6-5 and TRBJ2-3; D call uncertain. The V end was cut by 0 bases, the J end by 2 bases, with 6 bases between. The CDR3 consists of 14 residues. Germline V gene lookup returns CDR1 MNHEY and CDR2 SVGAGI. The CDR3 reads CASSYSTTTDTQYF. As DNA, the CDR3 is TGTGCCAGCAGTTACTCCACTACCACAGATACGCAGTATTTT.

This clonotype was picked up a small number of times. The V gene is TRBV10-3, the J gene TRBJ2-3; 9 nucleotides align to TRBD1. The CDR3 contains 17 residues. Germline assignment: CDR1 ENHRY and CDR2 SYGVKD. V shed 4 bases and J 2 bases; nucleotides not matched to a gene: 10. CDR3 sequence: CAISGFRDRATTDTQYF. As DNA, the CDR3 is TGTGCCATCAGTGGATTCCGGGACAGGGCGACCACAGATACGCAGTATTTT.

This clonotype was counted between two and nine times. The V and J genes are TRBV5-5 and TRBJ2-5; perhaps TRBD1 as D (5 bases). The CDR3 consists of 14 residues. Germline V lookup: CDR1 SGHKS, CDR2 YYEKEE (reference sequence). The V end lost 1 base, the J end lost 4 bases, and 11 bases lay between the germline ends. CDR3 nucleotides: TGTGCCAGCAGCTTGCAGGGATTCTCAGAGACCCAGTACTTC. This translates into CASSLQGFSETQYF.

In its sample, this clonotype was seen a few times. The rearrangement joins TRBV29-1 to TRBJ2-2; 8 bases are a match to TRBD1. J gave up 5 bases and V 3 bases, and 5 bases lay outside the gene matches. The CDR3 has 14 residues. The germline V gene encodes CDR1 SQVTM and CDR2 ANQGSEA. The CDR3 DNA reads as TGCAGCGTTGATAAGGACAGGGCGACCGGGGAGCTGTTTTTT. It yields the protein CSVDKDRATGELFF.

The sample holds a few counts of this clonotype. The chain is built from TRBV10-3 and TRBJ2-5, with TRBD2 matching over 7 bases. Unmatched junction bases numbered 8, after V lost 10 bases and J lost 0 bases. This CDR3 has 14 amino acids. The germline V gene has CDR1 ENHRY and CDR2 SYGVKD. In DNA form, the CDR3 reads TGTGCCAAGTCCAGCGGGACCCACCAAGAGACCCAGTACTTC. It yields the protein CAKSSGTHQETQYF.

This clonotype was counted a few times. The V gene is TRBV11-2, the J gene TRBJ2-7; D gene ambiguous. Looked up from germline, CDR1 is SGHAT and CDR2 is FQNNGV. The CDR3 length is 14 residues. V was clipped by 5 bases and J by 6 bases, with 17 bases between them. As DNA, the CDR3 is TGTGCCAGCAGCACGATTCGTTTAGCAAGCGAGCAGTACTTC. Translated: CASSTIRLASEQYF. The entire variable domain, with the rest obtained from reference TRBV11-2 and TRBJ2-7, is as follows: EAGVAQSPRYKIIEKRQSVAFWCNPISGHATLYWYQQILGQGPKLLIQFQNNGVVDDSQLPKDRFSAERLKGVDSTLKIQPAKLEDSAVYLCASSTIRLASEQYFGPGTRLTVT.

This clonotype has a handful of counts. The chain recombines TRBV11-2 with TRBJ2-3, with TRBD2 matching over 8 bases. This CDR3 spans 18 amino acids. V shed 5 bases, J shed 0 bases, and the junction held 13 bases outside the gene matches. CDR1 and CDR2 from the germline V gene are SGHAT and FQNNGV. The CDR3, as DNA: TGTGCCAGCAGCCCCCTCCCCAGACTAGCGTCTAGCACAGATACGCAGTATTTT. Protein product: CASSPLPRLASSTDTQYF.

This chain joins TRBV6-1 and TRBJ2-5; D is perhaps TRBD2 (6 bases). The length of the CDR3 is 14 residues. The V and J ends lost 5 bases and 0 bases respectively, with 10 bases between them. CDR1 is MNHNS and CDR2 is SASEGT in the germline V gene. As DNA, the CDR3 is TGTGCCAGCAGTAGGGGAGGATACCAAGAGACCCAGTACTTC. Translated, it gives CASSRGGYQETQYF.

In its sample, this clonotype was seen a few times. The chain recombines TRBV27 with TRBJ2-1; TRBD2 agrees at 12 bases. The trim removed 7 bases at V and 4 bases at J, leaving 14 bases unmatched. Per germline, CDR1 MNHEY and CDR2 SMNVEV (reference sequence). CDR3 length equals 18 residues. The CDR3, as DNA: TGTGCCAGCATGAGGACTAGCGGGAATTCAGATACTTACAATGAGCAGTTCTTC. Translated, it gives CASMRTSGNSDTYNEQFF.

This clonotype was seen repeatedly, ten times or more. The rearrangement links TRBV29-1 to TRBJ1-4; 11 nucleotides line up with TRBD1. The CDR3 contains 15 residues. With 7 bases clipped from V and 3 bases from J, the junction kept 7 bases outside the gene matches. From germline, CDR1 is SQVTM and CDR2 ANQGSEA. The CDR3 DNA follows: TGCAGCGGGACCGGGACAGGGGGAGCTAATGAAAAACTGTTTTTT. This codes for CSGTGTGGANEKLFF. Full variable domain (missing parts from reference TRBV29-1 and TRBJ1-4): SAVISQKPSRDICQRGTSLTIQCQVDSQVTMMFWYRQQPGQSLTLIATANQGSEATYESGFVIDKFPISRPNLTFSTLTVSNMSPEDSSIYLCSGTGTGGANEKLFFGSGTQLSVL.

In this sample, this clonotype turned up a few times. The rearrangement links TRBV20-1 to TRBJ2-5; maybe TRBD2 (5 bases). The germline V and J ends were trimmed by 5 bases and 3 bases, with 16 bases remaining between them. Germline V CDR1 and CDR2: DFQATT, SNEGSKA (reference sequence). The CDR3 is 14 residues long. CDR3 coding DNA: TGCAGTGCTCCTTTGGCGGGCATAAAAGAGACCCAGTACTTC. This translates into CSAPLAGIKETQYF.

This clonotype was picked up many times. CDR3 in amino acids: CASSYGGEQFF. The DNA for the CDR3 is TGTGCCAGCAGTTACGGGGGGGAGCAGTTCTTC. V gene TRBV6-5 combines with J gene TRBJ2-1, with a tentative D call TRBD2 (6 bases). Germline CDR1 and CDR2: MNHEY and SVGAGI. The CDR3 has 11 amino acids. The V and J ends lost 2 bases and 10 bases respectively, with 6 bases between them.

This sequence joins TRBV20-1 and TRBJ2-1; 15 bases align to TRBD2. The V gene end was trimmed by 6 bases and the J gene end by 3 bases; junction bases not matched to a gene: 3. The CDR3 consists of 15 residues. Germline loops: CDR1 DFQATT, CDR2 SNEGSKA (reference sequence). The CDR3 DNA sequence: TGCAGTGCCCGGACTAGCGGGAGGGGCTACAATGAGCAGTTCTTC. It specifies CSARTSGRGYNEQFF.

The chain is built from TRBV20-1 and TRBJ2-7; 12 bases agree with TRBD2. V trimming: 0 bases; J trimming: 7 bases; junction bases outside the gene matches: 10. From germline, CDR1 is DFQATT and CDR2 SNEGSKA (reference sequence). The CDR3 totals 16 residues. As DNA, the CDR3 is TGCAGTGCTAGAGACCCACTAGCGGGAGGCTACAGAGAGCAGTACTTC. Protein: CSARDPLAGGYREQYF.